Listed below are T cell receptor beta chains from one sample, sequenced in a study of technical replicates of blood from several donors. Assay: immunoSEQ multiplex PCR; the TCRdb copy retains only in-frame clones and omits some. The sample carries almost 85,000 clones, about 97% recorded once. The sequenced sample was T cells isolated from PBMCs. The receptors originated from a human donor in good health. Each CDR3 is given with its conserved first and last residue. Fields, in order: V gene, J gene, CDR3 protein.

>TRBV13|TRBJ1-6
CASSSQGSTYNSPLHF
>TRBV7-9|TRBJ1-5
CASSLATGSNQPQHF
>TRBV28|TRBJ2-1
CASSFRRGYNEQFF
>TRBV5-1|TRBJ1-3
CASSSDRGGNTIYF
>TRBV28|TRBJ1-2
CASSSPQGALGYTF
>TRBV27|TRBJ2-2
CASSLSTLVGELFF
>TRBV28|TRBJ1-5
CASTPGWDRETNQPQHF
>TRBV7-9|TRBJ2-5
CASTDRVQIETQYF
>TRBV29-1|TRBJ2-2
CSVKQGMITGELFF
>TRBV27|TRBJ2-7
CASSPLAGGTYEQYF
>TRBV9|TRBJ2-7
CASSVGQGNRGLYEQYF
>TRBV6-1|TRBJ1-1
CASSEGLRTEAFF
>TRBV19|TRBJ2-6
CASSIGGLGANVLTF
>TRBV2|TRBJ2-5
CASSESGGETQYF
>TRBV4-1|TRBJ2-1
CASRGTSGSGPYNEQFF
>TRBV11-3|TRBJ2-1
CASSSDRDEQFF
>TRBV30|TRBJ1-3
CAWSAKPLDSRSGNTIYF
>TRBV11-3|TRBJ2-3
CASSFLATETQYF
>TRBV6-5|TRBJ2-3
CASSYSGGTDTQYF
>TRBV7-4|TRBJ2-7
CASSSRQDSFYEQYF
>TRBV4-1|TRBJ2-1
CASSLSGSRYNEQFF
>TRBV6-1|TRBJ2-1
CASSVIVDEQFF
>TRBV11-3|TRBJ2-3
CASSFDRNTDTQYF
>TRBV5-1|TRBJ1-1
CASANLMNTEAFF
>TRBV6-5|TRBJ2-3
CASSYSTGLGTQYF
>TRBV4-2|TRBJ2-7
CASSQGQGFVENYEQYF
>TRBV15|TRBJ1-4
CATSRQMGQGEGNEKLFF
>TRBV27|TRBJ2-7
CASSLTGNSYEQYF
>TRBV19|TRBJ2-6
CASGTGGVFYSGANVLTF
>TRBV7-9|TRBJ1-2
CASSLLGNGYTF
>TRBV7-9|TRBJ2-5
CASSPQGTKETQYF
>TRBV28|TRBJ1-2
CASRTRQGDYGYTF
>TRBV19|TRBJ1-1
CASSTTEGWGTEAFF
>TRBV11-2|TRBJ1-2
CASSPVGYGYTF
>TRBV5-1|TRBJ1-2
CASRIPGQENYGYTF
>TRBV6-9|TRBJ1-5
CASSLASGVGNQPQHF
>TRBV20-1|TRBJ1-1
CSIGSLEAFF
>TRBV27|TRBJ1-3
CASKPQGLSGNTIYF
>TRBV13|TRBJ2-5
CASSSSGGTRTQYF
>TRBV7-2|TRBJ1-4
CASSLHPGENNEKLFF
>TRBV7-9|TRBJ1-2
CASSKEGQGAYYGYTF
>TRBV9|TRBJ2-5
CASSVGASGSQETQYF
>TRBV4-2|TRBJ2-3
CASSAILGTSGSTDTQYF